One sample yielded the 24 T cell receptor beta chains listed below, sequenced in a study of cytomegalovirus exposure and HLA in healthy donors. 13 Jbeta primers and 60 Vbeta primers were used for the PCR. Assay used: immunoSEQ multiplex PCR; TCRdb lists only in-frame clones, some missing. The sample shows a few hundred thousand clones, about 66% of them seen only once. Sequencing was performed on PBMCs. These receptor sequences come from a female donor in good health and CMV-seronegative.

The chain joins TRBV6-5 to TRBJ2-7, with TRBD1 matching over 8 bases. Germline values: CDR1 MNHEY, CDR2 SVGAGI. The CDR3 runs 14 residues. Trimming at V came to 4 bases and at J to 0 bases, leaving 2 bases not matched to a gene. CDR3 sequence (DNA): TGTGCCAGCAGTTGGACAGGGAACTCCTACGAGCAGTACTTC. It encodes CASSWTGNSYEQYF.

V usage is TRBV11-3 and J usage is TRBJ2-7; the match to TRBD1 covers 10 bases. CDR3 size: 18 residues. Germline V lookup: CDR1 SGHNT, CDR2 YENEEA. Trimming took 5 bases from V and 1 from J; bases not matched to a gene: 14. The CDR3 bases are TGTGCCAGCAGCACAGTTGGGGACAGGGGCTTTAGATCCTACGAGCAGTACTTC. As protein: CASSTVGDRGFRSYEQYF. Drawing the rest from reference TRBV11-3 and TRBJ2-7, the complete variable domain is EAGVVQSPRYKIIEKKQPVAFWCNPISGHNTLYWYLQNLGQGPELLIRYENEEAVDDSQLPKDRFSAERLKGVDSTLKIQPAELGDSAVYLCASSTVGDRGFRSYEQYFGPGTRLTVT.

V and J are TRBV18 and TRBJ2-3; 7 bases agree with TRBD2. CDR3 size: 18 residues. After removal of 3 bases from V and 6 bases from J, the junction contained 18 bases not matched to a gene. CDR1 is KGHSH, CDR2 LQKENI, per germline. The CDR3 DNA sequence: TGTGCCAGCTCACCTCGGCCACCCCAGGGACTAATGTTGGATACGCAGTATTTT. Its translation is CASSPRPPQGLMLDTQYF.

J is TRBJ1-2 and V is TRBV21-1; TRBD1 was called by the table and not checked on the DNA. TRBV21-1 is marked as a pseudogene. The length of the CDR3 is 14 residues. The CDR3 sequence: CASSRDRGEYGYTF. The CDR3 DNA reads TGTGCCAGCAGCAGGGACAGGGGGGAGTATGGCTACACCTTC.

This chain uses TRBV10-3 with TRBJ2-7; 8 positions match TRBD1. CDR1 is ENHRY and CDR2 is SYGVKD in the germline V gene. V was pared by 7 bases and J by 1 base, with 30 bases of the junction left unmatched. CDR3 length: 22 residues. The DNA for the CDR3 is TGTGCCATCATGCTAGGGACGGGACAGGTTTCAACCCAGGCGGCCCGTTCCTACGAGCAGTACTTC. Protein: CAIMLGTGQVSTQAARSYEQYF.

The chain is built from TRBV6-5 and TRBJ1-2; 8 bases map to TRBD1. Germline values: CDR1 MNHEY, CDR2 SVGAGI. J gave up 11 bases and V 2 bases, and 7 bases lay outside the gene matches. The CDR3 length is 13 residues. The CDR3 loop reads CASSYMGQEGYTF. In DNA form, the CDR3 reads TGTGCCAGCAGTTACATGGGACAGGAGGGGTACACCTTC.

This clone was found once. This chain connects TRBV6-1 to TRBJ1-2; possibly TRBD1 for D (5 bases). The ends were cut back, 2 bases at V and 4 bases at J, with 8 bases in the middle. The CDR3 runs 13 residues. The germline gives CDR1 MNHNS, CDR2 SASEGT. The CDR3 is CASSERGGYGYTF. CDR3 in DNA: TGTGCCAGCAGTGAAAGGGGTGGCTATGGCTACACCTTC.

This sequence joins TRBV18 and TRBJ2-7; D ambiguous. The CDR3 sequence is 12 residues long. Germline V gene lookup returns CDR1 KGHSH and CDR2 LQKENI. Trimming left V 2 bases short and J 6 bases short, with 8 bases between. The CDR3 region is CASSPIPLEQYF. The CDR3 DNA reads as TGTGCCAGCTCACCAATTCCCCTCGAGCAGTACTTC.

The chain uses TRBV28 and TRBJ1-2, with D perhaps TRBD1 (5 bases). The V end was cut by 7 bases, the J end by 8 bases, with 20 bases between. Per germline, CDR1 MDHEN and CDR2 SYDVKM. The CDR3 sequence is 14 residues long. In DNA form, the CDR3 reads TGTGCCAGCACTACGACTCGGGGAGGGGACGGCTACACCTTC. Translating it yields CASTTTRGGDGYTF.

The genes are TRBV29-1 and TRBJ2-1; perhaps TRBD1 as D (5 bases). Germline-derived CDR1 and CDR2 are SQVTM and ANQGSEA. The CDR3 totals 12 residues. V lost 3 bases to trimming and J lost 6 bases, with 9 bases between them. The DNA for the CDR3 is TGCAGCGTTGACTATAGGGGCAATGAGCAGTTCTTC. It yields the protein CSVDYRGNEQFF.

This rearrangement joins TRBV27 to TRBJ1-2; a weak D match, TRBD1 (6 bases). The ends were cut back, 5 bases at V and 4 bases at J, with 17 bases in the middle. The germline V gene has CDR1 MNHEY and CDR2 SMNVEV (reference sequence). The CDR3 consists of 15 residues. The CDR3 DNA is TGTGCCAGCAGTCCCTCGACAGGTGCCGTCTATGGCTACACCTTC. It specifies CASSPSTGAVYGYTF.

The chain uses TRBV5-4 and TRBJ2-7; TRBD2 agrees at 10 bases. The CDR3 is 15 amino acids. J was trimmed by 2 bases and V by 5 bases; bases with no gene match: 7. Germline assignment: CDR1 SGHNT and CDR2 YYREEE (reference sequence). CDR3 coding DNA: TGTGCCAGCAGTCCAAGCGGGAGGGCCCCCTACGAGCAGTACTTC. Translation: CASSPSGRAPYEQYF.

The chain combines TRBV10-1 with TRBJ1-1; TRBD1 matches 8 bases. The CDR3 runs to 16 residues. The junction had 16 bases not matched to a gene; V was cut back by 5 bases and J by 8 bases. Germline V gene lookup returns CDR1 WNHNN and CDR2 SYGVQD (reference sequence). The CDR3 sequence: CASSSDRAVGPQEAFF. In nucleotides, the CDR3 is TGCGCCAGCAGTTCGGACAGGGCAGTGGGGCCCCAAGAAGCTTTCTTT.

This clone was seen only a few times. CDR3 in amino acids: CASSELGGRSLGNEQFF. The CDR3 DNA sequence: TGTGCCAGCAGTGAATTGGGCGGGAGGTCCCTAGGCAATGAGCAGTTCTTC. The chain links TRBV2 to TRBJ2-1, with 8 nucleotides matching TRBD2. Germline CDR1 and CDR2: SNHLY and FYNNEI. The length of the CDR3 is 17 residues. J gave up 6 bases and V 2 bases, and 12 bases lay outside the gene matches.

V and J are TRBV19 and TRBJ2-7, with D tentatively TRBD1 (6 bases). The CDR3 is 12 residues long. From germline, CDR1 is LNHDA and CDR2 SQIVND (reference sequence). V was shortened by 8 bases and J by 2 bases, with 10 bases between the two germline ends. CDR3 residues: CASEGTTYEQYF. DNA for the CDR3: TGTGCCAGTGAGGGGACAACCTACGAGCAGTACTTC.

This clone came up once. The rearrangement joins TRBV6-1 to TRBJ2-5, with 10 bases identical to TRBD2. The CDR3 is made up of 13 amino acids. V gave up 8 bases and J gave up 3 bases; unmatched junction bases: 3. CDR1 is MNHNS and CDR2 is SASEGT in the germline V gene. The CDR3 DNA sequence: TGTGCCAGCCGCGGACTAGCGGAAGAGACCCAGTACTTC. Protein: CASRGLAEETQYF.

This chain uses TRBV7-8 with TRBJ1-5; 9 bases fit TRBD1. The CDR3 has 16 residues. Germline-derived CDR1 and CDR2 are SGHVS and FQNEAQ. V gave up 4 bases and J gave up 7 bases; unmatched junction bases: 11. The CDR3, as DNA: TGTGCCAGCAGCTCATCCCGGGACAGGGAGGGACAGCCCCAGCATTTT. Encoded protein: CASSSSRDREGQPQHF.

For this clone: This same CDR3 is encoded by further DNA sequences in the sample. The V and J genes are TRBV5-1 and TRBJ2-5, with D maybe TRBD2 (5 bases). The ends were cut back, 0 bases at V and 5 bases at J, with 8 bases in the middle. Germline V gene data show CDR1 as SGHRS and CDR2 as YFSETQ. The CDR3 extends over 13 amino acids. As DNA, the CDR3 is TGCGCCAGCAGCTTGGGAGGGTCGGAGACCCAGTACTTC. Amino acids: CASSLGGSETQYF.

The chain couples TRBV27 to TRBJ2-2, with D tentatively TRBD1 (6 bases). The CDR3 has 12 residues. The V end was cut by 3 bases, the J end by 8 bases, with 7 bases between. Germline values: CDR1 MNHEY, CDR2 SMNVEV (reference sequence). The CDR3 DNA sequence: TGTGCCAGCAGTTTGAGGGGGGGGGAGCTGTTTTTT. Its protein product is CASSLRGGELFF.

The gene calls are TRBV27 and TRBJ2-7, with TRBD1 matching over 10 bases. J was trimmed by 2 bases and V by 7 bases; bases with no gene match: 11. Looked up from germline, CDR1 is MNHEY and CDR2 is SMNVEV (reference sequence). The CDR3 covers 16 residues. Written as DNA, the CDR3 is TGTGCCAGCACCGAACCGGGACAGGGGACAACCTACGAGCAGTACTTC. The encoded protein is CASTEPGQGTTYEQYF.

The genes are TRBV9 and TRBJ1-5; 9 bases line up with TRBD1. V lost 3 bases to trimming and J lost 3 bases; unmatched junction nucleotides: 4. This CDR3 contains 15 residues. Germline lookup yields CDR1 SGDLS and CDR2 YYNGEE. DNA for the CDR3: TGTGCCAGCAGCGCCGGACAGGGGAACAATCAGCCCCAGCATTTT. It encodes CASSAGQGNNQPQHF.

Remarks on this clone: The germline gene is not matched at one end of the junction; a read error may be the cause. The chain employs TRBV2 and TRBJ1-5, with TRBD1 matching over 7 bases. This CDR3 contains 15 residues. From germline, CDR1 is SNHLY and CDR2 FYNNEI. The CDR3, as DNA: TGTGCCAGCAGGGAGGACAGGTTTAGCAATCAGCCCCAGCAGTTT. It translates to CASREDRFSNQPQQF. The full variable domain, in which reference TRBV2 and TRBJ1-5 provide the parts outside the CDR3, is EPEVTQTPSHQVTQMGQEVILRCVPISNHLYFYWYRQILGQKVEFLVSFYNNEISEKSEIFDDQFSVERPDGSNFTLKIRSTKLEDSAMYFCASREDRFSNQPQQFGDGTRLSIL.

The chain couples TRBV2 to TRBJ2-5, with 10 bases fitting TRBD1. Losses at the gene ends were 8 bases for V and 5 bases for J; bases not matched to a gene: 5. This CDR3 has 13 residues. Germline V gene sequence: CDR1 SNHLY, CDR2 FYNNEI. The CDR3 reads CASRDRGLETQYF. The CDR3 nucleotides are TGTGCCAGCCGGGACAGGGGCCTGGAGACCCAGTACTTC.

This chain links TRBV28 with TRBJ1-1; perhaps TRBD1 as D (6 bases). Germline values: CDR1 MDHEN, CDR2 SYDVKM. The CDR3 has 15 amino acids. V dropped 3 bases and J dropped 5 bases, with 16 bases sitting between them. The CDR3 spells CASSLVTGYLTEAFF. CDR3 nucleotide sequence: TGTGCCAGCAGTTTGGTCACAGGGTACTTGACTGAAGCTTTCTTT.